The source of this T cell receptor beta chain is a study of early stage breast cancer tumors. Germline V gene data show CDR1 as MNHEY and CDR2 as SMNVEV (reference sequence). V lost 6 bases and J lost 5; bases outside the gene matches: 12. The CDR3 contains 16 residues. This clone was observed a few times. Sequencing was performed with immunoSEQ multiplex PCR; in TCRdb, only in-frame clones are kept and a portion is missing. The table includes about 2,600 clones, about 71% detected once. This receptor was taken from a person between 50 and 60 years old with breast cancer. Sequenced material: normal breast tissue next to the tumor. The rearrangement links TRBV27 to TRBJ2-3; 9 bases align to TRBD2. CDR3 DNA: TGTGCCAGCAGGGATTATAGCGGGAGAATCTTAGATACGCAGTATTTT. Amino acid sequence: CASRDYSGRILDTQYF.